Each of the 23 T cell receptor beta chains below was sequenced from the same sample in a study of STAT3 mutations in large granular lymphocyte leukemia (dated by TCRdb to about 2019). Broader findings and caveats from the paper: Every T-LGLL patient showed at least one immunodominant TCRbeta clonotype, and about half showed multiple immunodominant subclonotypes.

The protocol used for the library was the immunoSEQ multiplex PCR assay. In its TCRdb copy, this immuneACCESS table keeps in-frame sequences only and misses some clones. Where compared with another copy, unresolved V genes explain less than half of these, and the others have no known cause. The sample contains approximately 45,000 clones, roughly three quarters of them found a single time. 0.43% of the sample rests with the top ten. What these receptors recognize is not known. The sequencing sample was made of PBMCs. All receptors come from a human donor with T large granular lymphocyte leukemia. Some clones in this sample may be carry-over from other donors' samples.

This chain connects TRBV5-1 to TRBJ2-3; 9 nucleotides agree with TRBD1. The CDR3 has 15 amino acids. From germline, CDR1 is SGHRS and CDR2 YFSETQ. V lost 5 bases to trimming and J lost 4 bases; unmatched junction nucleotides: 8. This CDR3 is CASSYRDRDADTQYF. For the CDR3, the DNA is TGCGCCAGCAGTTACCGGGACAGGGACGCAGATACGCAGTATTTT. Full variable domain (outside the CDR3, taken from reference TRBV5-1 and TRBJ2-3): KAGVTQTPRYLIKTRGQQVTLSCSPISGHRSVSWYQQTPGQGLQFLFEYFSETQRNKGNFPGRFSGRQFSNSRSEMNVSTLELGDSALYLCASSYRDRDADTQYFGPGTRLTVL.

The chain employs TRBV29-1 and TRBJ2-5; the match to TRBD2 covers 14 bases. Germline CDR1 and CDR2: SQVTM and ANQGSEA. The length of the CDR3 is 15 residues. The J segment lost 5 bases and the V segment lost 6 bases, leaving 8 bases of the junction unmatched. CDR3 coding DNA: TGCAGCGTCGGACTAGCGGGGGGCGGATTGGAGACCCAGTACTTC. Translating gives CSVGLAGGGLETQYF.

The chain couples TRBV11-2 to TRBJ2-5, with D perhaps TRBD1 or TRBD2 (5 bases each). From germline, CDR1 is SGHAT and CDR2 FQNNGV. V was pared by 4 bases and J by 7 bases, with 13 bases between. The length of the CDR3 is 13 residues. The CDR3 bases are TGTGCCAGCAGCTGGGGACGGAAGGGGACCCAGTACTTC. Encoded protein: CASSWGRKGTQYF.

The chain joins TRBV7-9 to TRBJ2-7, with D perhaps being TRBD1 or TRBD2 (5 bases each). V was shortened by 5 bases and J by 4 bases, with 15 bases between the two germline ends. The CDR3 is made up of 14 amino acids. The germline gives CDR1 SEHNR, CDR2 FQNEAQ (reference sequence). The CDR3: CASSPLGDWYEQYF. Written as DNA, the CDR3 is TGTGCCAGCAGCCCCCTGGGGGATTGGTACGAGCAGTACTTC.

The chain joins TRBV5-1 to TRBJ2-5; no definite D call. Germline V lookup: CDR1 SGHRS, CDR2 YFSETQ. V was shortened by 5 bases and J by 2 bases, with 13 bases between the two germline ends. This CDR3 comprises 14 residues. As DNA, the CDR3 is TGCGCCAGCAGAATGGCCCCCAGGCAAGAGACCCAGTACTTC. This sequence encodes CASRMAPRQETQYF.

The chain links TRBV28 to TRBJ1-2; 7 bases are shared with TRBD1. V lost 6 bases to trimming and J lost 8 bases; unmatched junction nucleotides: 9. The CDR3 is made up of 13 amino acids. The germline V gene has CDR1 MDHEN and CDR2 SYDVKM. CDR3 residues: CASSLDRVQGYTF. The CDR3 DNA reads as TGTGCCAGCAGCCTCGACAGGGTTCAAGGCTACACCTTC.

This clone was detected once. This chain connects TRBV27 to TRBJ2-5, with 8 bases identical to TRBD1. The CDR3 is made up of 15 amino acids. Trimming cost V 0 bases and J 2 bases; bases outside gene matches: 2. Germline V gives CDR1 MNHEY, CDR2 SMNVEV (reference sequence). As DNA, the CDR3 is TGTGCCAGCAGTTTATCCACAGGGGGGCAAGAGACCCAGTACTTC. Its protein is CASSLSTGGQETQYF.

The rearrangement links TRBV18 to TRBJ1-3, with 7 bases matching TRBD1. Per the germline V gene, CDR1 is KGHSH and CDR2 is LQKENI. Unmatched junction bases numbered 6, after V lost 2 bases and J lost 2 bases. The CDR3 sequence is 16 residues long. The CDR3 region is CASSPFDRAPGNTIYF. In DNA, the CDR3 is TGTGCCAGCTCACCATTTGACAGGGCCCCTGGAAACACCATATATTTT.

This clone was observed a handful of times. The sample carries other DNA sequences with the same CDR3. V and J are TRBV19 and TRBJ1-6, with TRBD1 as a possible D gene (5 bases). CDR1 is LNHDA, CDR2 SQIVND, per germline (reference sequence). V was trimmed by 5 bases and J by 7 bases, leaving 12 bases between them. This CDR3 has 14 residues. The chain's CDR3 is CASSPGRDNSPLHF. The DNA of the CDR3 is TGTGCCAGTAGTCCGGGACGGGACAATTCACCCCTCCACTTT.

The J gene is TRBJ1-2, the V gene TRBV6-5; no firm D call. There are 14 residues in the CDR3. V lost 0 bases to trimming and J lost 8 bases, with 13 bases between them. Germline CDR1 MNHEY, CDR2 SVGAGI. The CDR3 reads CASSYSNGVEGYTF. The CDR3 coding sequence is TGTGCCAGCAGTTACTCAAATGGTGTTGAAGGCTACACCTTC.

This chain connects TRBV7-2 to TRBJ2-3; D could derive from TRBD1 or TRBD2 (5 bases each). The CDR3 is made up of 14 amino acids. The germline V gene encodes CDR1 SGHTA and CDR2 FQGNSA. Trimming left V 5 bases short and J 0 bases short, with 9 bases between. CDR3 protein: CASSPGLSTDTQYF. The DNA of the CDR3 is TGTGCCAGCAGCCCGGGGCTCAGCACAGATACGCAGTATTTT.

The J gene is TRBJ1-2, the V gene TRBV18; no firm D call. Germline loops: CDR1 KGHSH, CDR2 LQKENI. CDR3 length equals 14 residues. Trimming removed 1 base from V and 13 bases from J, with 19 bases in between. CDR3: CASSPLRDGKRITF. The CDR3 DNA follows: TGTGCCAGCTCACCACTCCGAGACGGCAAAAGGATCACCTTC.

The rearrangement links TRBV6-4 to TRBJ1-6, with D possibly matching TRBD1 (6 bases). The CDR3 contains 14 residues. Per the germline V gene, CDR1 is MRHNA and CDR2 is SNTAGT. The V end lost 3 bases, the J end lost 8 bases, and 11 bases lay between the germline ends. CDR3 DNA sequence: TGTGCCAGCAGTGAAAGGGACAATCATTCACCCCTCCACTTT. Translating gives CASSERDNHSPLHF.

This chain connects TRBV10-2 to TRBJ2-1; D call uncertain. The CDR3 is 10 residues long. Germline V gene sequence: CDR1 WSHSY, CDR2 SAAADI. V shed 6 bases and J shed 5 bases, with 2 bases lying between them. CDR3 residues: CASRNNEQFF. As DNA, the CDR3 is TGCGCCAGCAGAAACAATGAGCAGTTCTTC.

The rearrangement links TRBV2 to TRBJ1-5, with 8 nucleotides matching TRBD1. CDR3 length: 14 residues. The V and J ends lost 8 bases and 7 bases, in that order; junction bases with no gene match: 10. Germline V gene sequence: CDR1 SNHLY, CDR2 FYNNEI. The CDR3 reads CASSSQGAGQPQHF. CDR3 in DNA: TGTGCCAGCTCGTCGCAGGGGGCAGGGCAGCCCCAGCATTTT.

The chain carries TRBV19 and TRBJ2-5; 7 bases align to TRBD1. V lost 5 bases and J lost 4; bases outside the gene matches: 7. The CDR3 length is 14 residues. Germline CDR1 LNHDA, CDR2 SQIVND (reference sequence). CDR3: CASSSTGAGETQYF. The CDR3 DNA is TGTGCCAGTAGTTCCACAGGGGCAGGAGAGACCCAGTACTTC.

The chain uses TRBV28 and TRBJ1-6; 9 bases fit TRBD1. V gave up 4 bases and J gave up 10 bases; unmatched junction bases: 11. The CDR3 runs 16 residues. The germline V gene encodes CDR1 MDHEN and CDR2 SYDVKM. CDR3 region: CASSYTGGARASPLHF. CDR3 DNA sequence: TGTGCCAGCAGTTACACAGGGGGCGCGCGTGCCTCACCCCTCCACTTT. Looking up the rest from reference TRBV28 and TRBJ1-6 gives the full variable domain: DVKVTQSSRYLVKRTGEKVFLECVQDMDHENMFWYRQDPGLGLRLIYFSYDVKMKEKGDIPEGYSVSREKKERFSLILESASTNQTSMYLCASSYTGGARASPLHFGNGTRLTVT.

V usage is TRBV27 and J usage is TRBJ1-2; 9 positions agree with TRBD1. Germline CDR1 is MNHEY and CDR2 is SMNVEV (reference sequence). Trimming cost V 4 bases and J 2 bases; bases outside gene matches: 2. The CDR3 runs 14 residues. CDR3 region: CASSYGQGNYGYTF. The CDR3 DNA reads as TGTGCCAGCAGTTACGGACAGGGGAACTATGGCTACACCTTC.

V usage is TRBV15 and J usage is TRBJ1-4, with D perhaps TRBD1 (5 bases). The length of the CDR3 is 13 residues. Trimming cost V 5 bases and J 6 bases, with 10 bases left between them. Germline loops: CDR1 LNHNV, CDR2 YYDKDF (reference sequence). CDR3 in amino acids: CATSGGTDEKLFF. DNA for the CDR3: TGTGCCACCAGCGGTGGGACGGATGAAAAACTGTTTTTT.

CDR3 protein: CASSLGQLNYGYTF. The CDR3 nucleotides read TGTGCCAGCAGCCTGGGACAACTCAACTATGGCTACACCTTC. The chain has TRBV5-6 and TRBJ1-2; maybe TRBD1 (6 bases). The CDR3 is 14 residues long. The ends were cut back, 4 bases at V and 2 bases at J, with 12 bases in the middle. CDR1 is SGHDT and CDR2 is YYEEEE in the germline V gene.

This clone was counted only a few times. J is TRBJ1-6 and V is TRBV2; D perhaps matches TRBD1 (5 bases). V lost 9 bases, J lost 6 bases, and 12 bases lay in between. From germline, CDR1 is SNHLY and CDR2 FYNNEI. This CDR3 has 13 amino acids. The CDR3 DNA follows: TGTGCCAGGAGACAGACAGTTAATTCACCCCTCCACTTT. Protein: CARRQTVNSPLHF.

This clone was counted once. The rearrangement joins TRBV5-1 to TRBJ2-2; D is possibly TRBD2 (5 bases). The CDR3 length is 14 residues. Trimming removed 5 bases from V and 5 bases from J, with 13 bases in between. Germline lookup yields CDR1 SGHRS and CDR2 YFSETQ. CDR3 protein: CASRLRTGTGELFF. CDR3 in DNA: TGCGCCAGCAGGTTAAGGACGGGGACCGGGGAGCTGTTTTTT.

The genes are TRBV10-2 and TRBJ1-5; weak D call: TRBD1 (6 bases). V lost 7 bases to trimming and J lost 3 bases, with 10 bases between them. CDR1 is WSHSY, CDR2 SAAADI, per germline. The CDR3 contains 13 residues. Here the CDR3 reads CASTGAINQPQHF. The CDR3, as DNA: TGCGCCAGCACAGGGGCCATCAATCAGCCCCAGCATTTT.